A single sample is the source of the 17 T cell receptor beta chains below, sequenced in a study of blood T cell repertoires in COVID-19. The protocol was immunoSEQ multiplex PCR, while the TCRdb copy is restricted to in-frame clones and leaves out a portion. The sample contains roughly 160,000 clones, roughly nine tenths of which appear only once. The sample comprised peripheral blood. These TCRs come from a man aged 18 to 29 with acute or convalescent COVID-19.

The CDR3 DNA sequence: TGTGCCAGCAGTGACTATACAGGACAGGGCCCCACCAATGAGCAGTTCTTC. Residues: CASSDYTGQGPTNEQFF. V is TRBV6-4 and J is TRBJ2-1, with 8 positions matching TRBD1. The CDR3 spans 17 residues. The ends lost 1 base at V and 6 bases at J; junction bases unmatched: 11. Germline CDR1 and CDR2: MRHNA and SNTAGT.

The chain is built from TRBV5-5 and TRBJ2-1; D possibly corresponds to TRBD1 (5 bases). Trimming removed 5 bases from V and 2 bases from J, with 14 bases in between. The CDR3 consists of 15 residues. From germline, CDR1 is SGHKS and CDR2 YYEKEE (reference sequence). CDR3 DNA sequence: TGTGCCAGCAGATTTTCAGGGCTAGCCTACAATGAGCAGTTCTTC. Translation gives CASRFSGLAYNEQFF. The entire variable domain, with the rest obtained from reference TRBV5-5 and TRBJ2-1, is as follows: DAGVTQSPTHLIKTRGQQVTLRCSPISGHKSVSWYQQVLGQGPQFIFQYYEKEERGRGNFPDRFSARQFPNYSSELNVNALLLGDSALYLCASRFSGLAYNEQFFGPGTRLTVL.

The CDR3 loop is CASSPPGGFEQYF. In DNA form, the CDR3 reads TGTGCCAGCTCCCCCCCGGGAGGGTTCGAGCAGTACTTC. The V call is TRBV7-9, the J call TRBJ2-7; 8 nucleotides match TRBD2. This CDR3 comprises 13 residues. Germline assignment: CDR1 SEHNR and CDR2 FQNEAQ (reference sequence). With 8 bases clipped from V and 6 bases from J, the junction kept 9 bases outside the gene matches.

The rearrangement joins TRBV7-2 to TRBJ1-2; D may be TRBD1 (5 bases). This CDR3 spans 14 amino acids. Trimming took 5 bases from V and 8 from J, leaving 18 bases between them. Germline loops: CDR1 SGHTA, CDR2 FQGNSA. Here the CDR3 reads CASSQQEGVGGYTF. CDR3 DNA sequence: TGTGCCAGCAGCCAACAGGAGGGAGTGGGAGGCTACACCTTC.

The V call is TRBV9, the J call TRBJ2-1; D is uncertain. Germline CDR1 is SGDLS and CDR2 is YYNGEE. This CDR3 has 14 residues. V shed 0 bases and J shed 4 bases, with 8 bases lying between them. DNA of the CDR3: TGTGCCAGCAGCGTAGCGCTGAGTTACAATGAGCAGTTCTTC. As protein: CASSVALSYNEQFF.

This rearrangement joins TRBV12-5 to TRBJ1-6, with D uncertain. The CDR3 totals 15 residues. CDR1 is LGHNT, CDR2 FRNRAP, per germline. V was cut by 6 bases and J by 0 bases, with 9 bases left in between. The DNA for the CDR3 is TGTGCTAGTGGCGCCATTAGCTCCTATAATTCACCCCTCCACTTT. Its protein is CASGAISSYNSPLHF.

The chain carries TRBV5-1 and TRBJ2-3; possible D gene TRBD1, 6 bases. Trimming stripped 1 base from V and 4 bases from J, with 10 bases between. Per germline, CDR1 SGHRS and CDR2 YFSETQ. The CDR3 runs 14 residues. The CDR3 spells CASSLWGRSDTQYF. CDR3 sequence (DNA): TGCGCCAGCAGCTTGTGGGGGCGTTCAGATACGCAGTATTTT.

The CDR3 coding sequence is TGTGCCAGCAGTTACGGACAGGGTGGCTACACCTTC. The encoded protein is CASSYGQGGYTF. The chain couples TRBV6-5 to TRBJ1-2; 8 bases are shared with TRBD1. Germline lookup yields CDR1 MNHEY and CDR2 SVGAGI. The CDR3 runs to 12 residues. Trimming cost V 2 bases and J 7 bases; bases outside gene matches: 0.

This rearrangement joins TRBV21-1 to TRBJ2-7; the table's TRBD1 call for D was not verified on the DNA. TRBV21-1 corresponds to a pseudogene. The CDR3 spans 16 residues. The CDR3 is CASSSLGQPSSYEQYF. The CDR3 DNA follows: TGTGCCAGCAGCTCACTGGGACAGCCATCCTCCTACGAGCAGTACTTC.

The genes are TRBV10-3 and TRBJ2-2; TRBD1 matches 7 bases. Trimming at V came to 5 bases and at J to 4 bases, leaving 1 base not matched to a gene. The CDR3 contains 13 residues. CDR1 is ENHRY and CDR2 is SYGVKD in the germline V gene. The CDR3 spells CAISRDSTGELFF. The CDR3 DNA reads TGTGCCATCAGTCGGGACAGCACCGGGGAGCTGTTTTTT.

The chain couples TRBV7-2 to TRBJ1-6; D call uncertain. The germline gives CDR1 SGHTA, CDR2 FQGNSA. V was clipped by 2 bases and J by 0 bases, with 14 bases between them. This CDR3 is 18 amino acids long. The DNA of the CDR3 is TGTGCCAGCAGCTTAAGGCTCACAGCCAGCTCCTATAATTCACCCCTCCACTTT. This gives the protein CASSLRLTASSYNSPLHF.

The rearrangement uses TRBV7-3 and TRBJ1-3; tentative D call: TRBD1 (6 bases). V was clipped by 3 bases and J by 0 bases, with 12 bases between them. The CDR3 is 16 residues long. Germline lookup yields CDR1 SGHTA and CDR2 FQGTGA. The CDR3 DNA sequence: TGTGCCAGCAGCTTTAAATCAGGGGACTCTGGAAACACCATATATTTT. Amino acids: CASSFKSGDSGNTIYF.

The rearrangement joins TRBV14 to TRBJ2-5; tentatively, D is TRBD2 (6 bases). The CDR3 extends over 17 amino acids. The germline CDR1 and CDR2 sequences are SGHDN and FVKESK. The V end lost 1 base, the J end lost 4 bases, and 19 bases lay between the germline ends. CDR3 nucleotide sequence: TGTGCCAGCAGCCAAGGTCAAGGACTACCCTATTTAGAGACCCAGTACTTC. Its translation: CASSQGQGLPYLETQYF.

The CDR3 DNA is TGTGCCAGCAGCCCCAAACAGGGGTGGAACACTGAAGCTTTCTTT. It yields the protein CASSPKQGWNTEAFF. This chain connects TRBV5-4 to TRBJ1-1; 7 bases match TRBD1. The CDR3 runs 15 residues. Germline loops: CDR1 SGHNT, CDR2 YYREEE (reference sequence). The V and J ends lost 4 bases and 1 base, in that order; junction bases with no gene match: 7.

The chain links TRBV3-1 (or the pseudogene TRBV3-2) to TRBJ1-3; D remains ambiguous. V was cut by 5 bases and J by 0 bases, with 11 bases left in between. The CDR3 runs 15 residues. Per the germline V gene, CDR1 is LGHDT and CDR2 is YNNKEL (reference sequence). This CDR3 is CASSTDTHSGNTIYF. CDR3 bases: TGTGCCAGCAGCACCGACACCCACTCTGGAAACACCATATATTTT.

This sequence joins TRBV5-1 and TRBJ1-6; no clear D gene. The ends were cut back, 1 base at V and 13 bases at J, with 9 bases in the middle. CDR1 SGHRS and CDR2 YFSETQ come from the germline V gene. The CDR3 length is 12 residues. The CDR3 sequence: CASSLTAKPLHF. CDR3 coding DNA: TGCGCCAGCAGCTTGACAGCCAAGCCCCTCCACTTT.

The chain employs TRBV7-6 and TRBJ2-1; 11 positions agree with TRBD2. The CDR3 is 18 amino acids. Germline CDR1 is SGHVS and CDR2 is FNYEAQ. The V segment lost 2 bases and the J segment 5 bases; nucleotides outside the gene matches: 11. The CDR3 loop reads CASSLPIGSGGANNEQFF. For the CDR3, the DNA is TGTGCCAGCAGCTTACCGATAGGTAGCGGGGGGGCCAACAATGAGCAGTTCTTC. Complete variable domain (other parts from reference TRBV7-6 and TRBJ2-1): GAGVSQSPRYKVTKRGQDVALRCDPISGHVSLYWYRQALGQGPEFLTYFNYEAQQDKSGLPNDRFSAERPEGSISTLTIQRTEQRDSAMYRCASSLPIGSGGANNEQFFGPGTRLTVL.